The subject of this entry is one T cell receptor beta chain. Its target is unknown. The germline gene is not matched at one end of the junction; a read error may be the cause. Germline CDR1 and CDR2: MDHEN and SYDVKM. This CDR3 is built from 14 residues. TCR beta CDR3 regions were amplified from RNA transcripts. The TCR CDR3 was amplified in a first-round RT-PCR using the HTBI primer set. TCRdb used MiXCR to reprocess the multiplex PCR reads, holding one entry per CDR3 protein. The table lists hundreds of thousands of distinct CDR3 sequences, 15% to 20% of them singletons. The data were obtained in a study of T cells in Graves' hyperthyroidism and ophthalmopathy. Broader study findings: The majority of expanded thyroid clonotypes above 0.001 also appeared in blood.

The sample comprised blood. The genes are TRBV28 and TRBJ2-7, with 7 bases that match TRBD1. The clonotype was recovered from a man in his forties with Graves' ophthalmopathy. CDR3 coding DNA: TGCGCCAGCAGCCCCCGACAGGGAATGCACGAGCAGTACTTC. It is translated as CASSPRQGMHEQYF.